Below, 21 T cell receptor beta chains from the same sample are listed, as sequenced in a study of control samples from healthy donors and cancer patients (TCRdb year 2020). The library was generated by the immunoSEQ multiplex PCR assay. TCRdb's version of the immuneACCESS table is confined to in-frame rearrangements and falls short of the full clone set. An unresolved V gene accounts for under half of the shortfall where checked; the remainder is of unknown origin. Present in this sample are 150,000 to 180,000 clones, over 85% of which were seen just once. The ten biggest clones cover around 6.1% of the sample. Material for sequencing was blood. Every receptor here comes from a man aged 40-50 years in good health.

The rearrangement joins TRBV27 to TRBJ1-1; D uncertain. Germline V gene sequence: CDR1 MNHEY, CDR2 SMNVEV (reference sequence). Trimming removed 3 bases from V and 1 base from J, with 12 bases in between. The CDR3 spans 15 residues. The CDR3 nucleotides read TGTGCCAGCAGTTTTTCCGGTCACGGGAACACTGAAGCTTTCTTT. Translated: CASSFSGHGNTEAFF.

The chain links TRBV30 to TRBJ1-4; D unclear. CDR3 length equals 13 residues. The germline V gene has CDR1 GTSNPN and CDR2 SVGIG (reference sequence). V shed 2 bases and J shed 4 bases, with 8 bases lying between them. The CDR3 DNA is TGTGCCTGGAGTTATGGGTTTAATGAAAAACTGTTTTTT. Translating it yields CAWSYGFNEKLFF.

This chain uses TRBV5-1 with TRBJ1-2, with 7 bases lining up with TRBD1. The CDR3 is 14 amino acids. CDR1 is SGHRS, CDR2 YFSETQ, per germline. With 2 bases clipped from V and 0 bases from J, the junction kept 1 base outside the gene matches. CDR3 nucleotide sequence: TGCGCCAGCAGCTTCGACAGGGCTAACTATGGCTACACCTTC. Amino acids: CASSFDRANYGYTF.

CDR3 residues: CASSRTSNSNQPQHF. As DNA, the CDR3 is TGTGCCAGCAGCCGGACAAGCAATAGCAATCAGCCCCAGCATTTT. The V and J genes are TRBV6-5 and TRBJ1-5; possibly TRBD1 for D (5 bases). CDR3 size: 15 residues. Trimming cost V 6 bases and J 0 bases, with 12 bases left between them. Per germline, CDR1 MNHEY and CDR2 SVGAGI.

The chain links TRBV27 to TRBJ1-4; 12 positions match TRBD1. V was pared by 8 bases and J by 8 bases, with 9 bases of the junction left unmatched. The CDR3 covers 15 residues. The germline V gene has CDR1 MNHEY and CDR2 SMNVEV (reference sequence). In nucleotides, the CDR3 is TGTGCCAGCGGACGGTCGGGGACAGGGGGCGAAAAACTGTTTTTT. This sequence encodes CASGRSGTGGEKLFF.

V and J are TRBV19 and TRBJ1-1, with a weak D call TRBD1 (5 bases). This CDR3 comprises 14 residues. CDR1 and CDR2 (germline): LNHDA, SQIVND (reference sequence). V shed 6 bases and J shed 4 bases, with 15 bases lying between them. The CDR3 region is CASRGLVWSTEAFF. CDR3 DNA sequence: TGTGCCAGTAGGGGGCTAGTATGGAGCACTGAAGCTTTCTTT.

The DNA of the CDR3 is TGTGCCACCAGCAGAGTTGCCAGCACAGATACGCAGTATTTT. Translation: CATSRVASTDTQYF. This chain joins TRBV15 and TRBJ2-3, with D unclear. Trimming cost V 1 base and J 0 bases, with 5 bases left between them. CDR3 length: 14 residues. Germline CDR1 LNHNV, CDR2 YYDKDF (reference sequence).

The chain links TRBV3-1 (or the pseudogene TRBV3-2) to TRBJ1-4; 9 bases map to TRBD1. Trimming cost V 8 bases and J 8 bases; bases outside gene matches: 3. The CDR3 has 12 amino acids. Germline V gene sequence: CDR1 LGHDT, CDR2 YNNKEL (reference sequence). The CDR3 DNA reads TGTGCCAGCGGGGACAGGGCGGAAAAACTGTTTTTT. Amino acids: CASGDRAEKLFF.

The chain is built from TRBV10-2 and TRBJ2-2; TRBD1 agrees at 7 bases. The CDR3 is made up of 13 amino acids. Per the germline V gene, CDR1 is WSHSY and CDR2 is SAAADI. Losses at the gene ends were 9 bases for V and 2 bases for J; bases not matched to a gene: 3. CDR3 DNA sequence: TGCGCCAGGGGACAGACTAACACCGGGGAGCTGTTTTTT. This gives the protein CARGQTNTGELFF.

This rearrangement joins TRBV28 to TRBJ1-5, with 7 bases that match TRBD1. V was pared by 6 bases and J by 6 bases, with 11 bases of the junction left unmatched. This CDR3 has 15 amino acids. The germline V gene encodes CDR1 MDHEN and CDR2 SYDVKM. The DNA for the CDR3 is TGTGCCAGCAGATCCCCCGGGACAGCTGGTCAGCCCCAGCATTTT. Amino acids: CASRSPGTAGQPQHF.

The genes are TRBV12-5 and TRBJ2-2, with D perhaps TRBD1 (6 bases). Trimming removed 6 bases at V and 0 bases at J, with 11 bases between. The CDR3 covers 15 residues. Germline values: CDR1 LGHNT, CDR2 FRNRAP. The CDR3 DNA reads TGTGCTAGTGGACCCGGACAGCCGAACACCGGGGAGCTGTTTTTT. It translates to CASGPGQPNTGELFF.

This clone is a singleton in its sample. The chain combines TRBV4-1 with TRBJ2-5, with D tentatively TRBD1 (6 bases). The CDR3 consists of 14 residues. Germline-derived CDR1 and CDR2 are MGHRA and YSYEKL. V dropped 0 bases and J dropped 2 bases, with 7 bases sitting between them. DNA of the CDR3: TGCGCCAGCAGCCAAGAAACAGGGCAAGAGACCCAGTACTTC. It yields the protein CASSQETGQETQYF.

This clone was picked up one time. This CDR3 is CASSLRGGTGVFANYGYTF. In nucleotides, the CDR3 is TGTGCCAGCAGCTTAAGAGGGGGGACAGGGGTTTTTGCTAACTATGGCTACACCTTC. The genes are TRBV7-2 and TRBJ1-2, with TRBD1 matching 10 bases. The germline CDR1 and CDR2 sequences are SGHTA and FQGNSA. The CDR3 has 19 residues. With 2 bases clipped from V and 0 bases from J, the junction kept 12 bases outside the gene matches.

The chain joins TRBV28 to TRBJ2-3; 11 bases agree with TRBD2. Trimming cost V 3 bases and J 3 bases; bases outside gene matches: 5. Germline loops: CDR1 MDHEN, CDR2 SYDVKM. The CDR3 covers 16 residues. CDR3 protein: CASSLLAGGSTDTQYF. CDR3 nucleotide sequence: TGTGCCAGCAGTTTGCTAGCGGGGGGCTCTACAGATACGCAGTATTTT.

This clone was observed once. The chain carries TRBV28 and TRBJ1-5; no clear D gene. Germline loops: CDR1 MDHEN, CDR2 SYDVKM. The CDR3 spans 14 residues. Trimming removed 3 bases at V and 6 bases at J, with 12 bases between. CDR3 protein: CASSFPGSVQPQHF. The CDR3, as DNA: TGTGCCAGCAGTTTCCCAGGATCGGTTCAGCCCCAGCATTTT.

V and J are TRBV7-9 and TRBJ2-7, with a tentative D call TRBD1 (6 bases). The CDR3 consists of 16 residues. Germline-derived CDR1 and CDR2 are SEHNR and FQNEAQ (reference sequence). The ends were cut back, 4 bases at V and 3 bases at J, with 19 bases in the middle. DNA for the CDR3: TGTGCCAGCAGCTCCCGTCCGACAGGAGAAGACTACGAGCAGTACTTC. As protein: CASSSRPTGEDYEQYF.

The chain links TRBV28 to TRBJ1-1; D unresolved. The CDR3 covers 14 residues. With 11 bases removed from V and 0 bases from J, the gap between germline ends came to 16 bases. CDR1 is MDHEN and CDR2 is SYDVKM in the germline V gene. CDR3 loop: CAPGMGGVNTEAFF. The DNA of the CDR3 is TGTGCCCCCGGGATGGGCGGGGTGAACACTGAAGCTTTCTTT.

V gene TRBV10-3 combines with J gene TRBJ1-3; a possible D gene is TRBD1 (6 bases). This CDR3 contains 18 residues. Germline V gene lookup returns CDR1 ENHRY and CDR2 SYGVKD. Trimming removed 2 bases from V and 0 bases from J, with 17 bases in between. The CDR3 DNA follows: TGTGCCATCAGTGAGCCCGGCGGGGGGACAACCTCTGGAAACACCATATATTTT. This encodes CAISEPGGGTTSGNTIYF.

The chain employs TRBV5-5 and TRBJ1-1; D is perhaps TRBD1 (6 bases). CDR3 size: 17 residues. CDR1 is SGHKS, CDR2 YYEKEE, per germline (reference sequence). V dropped 4 bases and J dropped 0 bases, with 19 bases sitting between them. CDR3 amino acids: CASSMRDTLSMNTEAFF. As DNA, the CDR3 is TGTGCCAGCAGCATGAGGGACACGTTGAGCATGAACACTGAAGCTTTCTTT.

The chain links TRBV9 to TRBJ1-1, with TRBD1 as a possible D gene (6 bases). This CDR3 contains 16 residues. Trimming pared 0 bases from V and 3 bases from J, leaving 15 bases between. Germline values: CDR1 SGDLS, CDR2 YYNGEE. As DNA, the CDR3 is TGTGCCAGCAGCGTAGGGATGGGGGCACCCGACACTGAAGCTTTCTTT. Residues: CASSVGMGAPDTEAFF.

CDR3 in amino acids: CASSQGSGANTEAFF. The CDR3 DNA reads as TGCGCCAGCAGCCAAGGATCCGGGGCGAACACTGAAGCTTTCTTT. V usage is TRBV4-1 and J usage is TRBJ1-1; weak D call: TRBD1 (5 bases). V gave up 1 base and J gave up 1 base, with 10 bases separating them. Germline CDR1 MGHRA, CDR2 YSYEKL. CDR3 length equals 15 residues.